This paragraph reports one T cell receptor beta chain. What it binds is not known. The sample belongs to a study of CD8+CD57+ T cells in acquired aplastic anemia. About the research overall: DNA from sorted CD4+ and CD8+ cells averaged 3.2 ug. General study points: Patients and controls were found to share approximately 31 CD8+ CDR3 sequences.

Patients chosen for sequencing had CD8+CD57+ cells that had expanded, as shown by flow cytometry. Genomic DNA acted as the template from which TCR beta VDJ combination and CDR3 sequence profiling were carried out. MiXCR, applied by TCRdb to the reads, yields one record per CDR3 protein. The sample records around 170,000 distinct CDR3 sequences, approximately 50% being singletons. V was clipped by 8 bases and J by 5 bases, with 13 bases between them. There are 13 residues in the CDR3. Germline CDR1 reads SGHTA; CDR2 reads FQGTGA. The chain is built from TRBV7-3 and TRBJ2-1, with D uncertain. The sequenced sample consisted of sorted CD4+, CD8+, or CD8+CD57+ T cells (not recorded which) from PBMCs. The clonotype originates from a human donor with aplastic anemia. The CDR3 protein is CASSRGVDNEQFF. CDR3 coding DNA: TGTGCCAGCTCCCGAGGAGTCGACAATGAGCAGTTCTTC.